This passage covers 32 T cell receptor beta chains from one sample sequenced in a study of CXCR3-negative and CXCR3-positive naive CD8 T cells. Libraries of TRB cDNA were made by 5' RACE and carried UMIs. Following a re-call of the 5' RACE reads, TCRdb has one entry per CDR3 protein and lacks DNA. Recorded here are about 130,000 distinct CDR3 sequences; the top ten clones represent nearly 0.5%. The sequencing input was naive CXCR3- CD8+ T cells from blood. The sample's subset: CD45RO-CCR7+CD27+CD95- naive CD8+ T cells lacking CXCR3 (TNR3-). The receptors stem from a human donor in good health. Some clones in this sample may be carry-over from other donors' samples.

The rearrangement links TRBV7-9 to TRBJ2-3; the TRBD2 assignment by TCRdb is unverifiable without DNA. CDR3 length equals 15 residues. Germline V gene sequence: CDR1 SEHNR, CDR2 FQNEAQ (reference sequence). This CDR3 reads CASSLIAGGPDTQYF.

The V gene is TRBV14, the J gene TRBJ2-6; TCRdb proposes TRBD2, but this gene call is untestable without DNA. CDR3 length: 18 residues. CDR1 is SGHDN, CDR2 FVKESK, per germline. Here the CDR3 reads CASSQEALAVSGANVLTF.

The rearrangement uses TRBV4-1 and TRBJ2-1; TCRdb names TRBD1, which stays unverified in the absence of DNA. This CDR3 spans 14 amino acids. CDR1 and CDR2 from the germline V gene are MGHRA and YSYEKL. CDR3 protein: CASSQVEGGNEQFF.

The chain has TRBV7-9 and TRBJ2-3; TCRdb proposes TRBD1, but this gene call is untestable without DNA. CDR3 length: 14 residues. Germline values: CDR1 SEHNR, CDR2 FQNEAQ (reference sequence). This CDR3 is CASSSTGWGDTQYF.

The CDR3 here is CASNPGGFETQYF. The genes are TRBV7-2 and TRBJ2-5; without DNA, the TCRdb call of TRBD1 cannot be checked. The CDR3 sequence is 13 residues long. Germline lookup yields CDR1 SGHTA and CDR2 FQGNSA. Variable domain in full (rest from reference TRBV7-2 and TRBJ2-5): GAGVSQSPSNKVTEKGKDVELRCDPISGHTALYWYRQSLGQGLEFLIYFQGNSAPDKSGLPSDRFSAERTGGSVSTLTIQRTQQEDSAVYLCASNPGGFETQYFGPGTRLLVL.

This sequence joins TRBV12-3 or TRBV12-4 and TRBJ2-2; as DNA is missing, the TRBD1 call by TCRdb cannot be tested. The CDR3 is 15 residues long. The chain's CDR3 is CASSSRTGHTGELFF.

The gene calls are TRBV29-1 and TRBJ2-5; the TCRdb D gene call, TRBD1, has no DNA to confirm it. The CDR3 covers 11 residues. CDR1 SQVTM and CDR2 ANQGSEA come from the germline V gene. The CDR3 here is CSVGQGLAQYF.

CDR3 sequence: CASSPGQGAITGELFF. This chain connects TRBV7-6 to TRBJ2-2; the TCRdb call, TRBD1, lacks DNA for checking. Germline assignment: CDR1 SGHVS and CDR2 FNYEAQ. The CDR3 extends over 16 amino acids.

The chain recombines TRBV6-2 or TRBV6-3 with TRBJ2-1; the D gene TCRdb calls, TRBD1, cannot be checked with no DNA. Per germline, CDR1 MNHEY and CDR2 SVGEGT. The CDR3 contains 13 residues. This chain's CDR3 is CASSYSDRAESFF.

The V and J genes are TRBV29-1 and TRBJ2-1; as DNA is missing, the TRBD1 call by TCRdb cannot be tested. This CDR3 has 14 residues. Germline CDR1 reads SQVTM; CDR2 reads ANQGSEA. The CDR3 protein is CSVAQGSSYNEQFF.

The chain combines TRBV14 with TRBJ2-5. This CDR3 has 12 amino acids. The germline V gene encodes CDR1 SGHDN and CDR2 FVKESK. The CDR3 sequence: CASSQSTETQYF.

The chain uses TRBV6-2 or TRBV6-3 and TRBJ1-1; TCRdb names TRBD1, which stays unverified in the absence of DNA. CDR1 is MNHEY, CDR2 SVGEGT, per germline. CDR3 length: 15 residues. CDR3 protein: CASSYFGPWNTEAFF.

This chain links TRBV12-3 or TRBV12-4 with TRBJ2-3; TCRdb picks TRBD2, but there is no DNA to check that call. This CDR3 is 17 amino acids long. The CDR3 spells CASSPSLAGASIDTQYF.

The V and J genes are TRBV29-1 and TRBJ2-1; TCRdb indicates TRBD2, and absent DNA this call remains unverified. Germline CDR1 and CDR2: SQVTM and ANQGSEA. The CDR3 length is 12 residues. The CDR3 here is CSAKEGYNEQFF.

The genes are TRBV12-3 or TRBV12-4 and TRBJ2-1; TCRdb picks TRBD1, but there is no DNA to check that call. This CDR3 is built from 12 residues. The CDR3 sequence is CASRGDGNEQFF.

The CDR3 reads CASGHNTGELFF. This sequence joins TRBV12-5 and TRBJ2-2. The CDR3 runs to 12 residues. Germline V gives CDR1 LGHNT, CDR2 FRNRAP.

The chain couples TRBV7-6 to TRBJ1-6. In germline, CDR1 is SGHVS, CDR2 FNYEAQ. The CDR3 extends over 12 amino acids. This CDR3 is CASSLRNSPLHF.

The chain carries TRBV20-1 and TRBJ1-2. CDR1 and CDR2 from the germline V gene are DFQATT and SNEGSKA (reference sequence). CDR3 length: 18 amino acids. The CDR3 is CSARDLAEGGEKDYGYTF.

The CDR3 spells CASSFGVNGELFF. This chain links TRBV13 with TRBJ2-2. The CDR3 contains 13 residues. CDR1 PRHDT and CDR2 FYEKMQ come from the germline V gene (reference sequence).

The chain joins TRBV28 to TRBJ2-7; the TCRdb D gene call, TRBD1, has no DNA to confirm it. The V gene's germline CDR1 is MDHEN and CDR2 SYDVKM. The CDR3 extends over 17 amino acids. CDR3 sequence: CASSPTPGFNLPNEQYF.

The CDR3: CSVVGVSTETQYF. This sequence joins TRBV29-1 and TRBJ2-5. This CDR3 contains 13 residues. The germline CDR1 and CDR2 sequences are SQVTM and ANQGSEA.

This chain uses TRBV6-6 with TRBJ2-3; with no DNA, the TCRdb D assignment of TRBD2 cannot be verified. The CDR3 has 17 residues. The germline V gene encodes CDR1 MNHNY and CDR2 SVGAGI (reference sequence). The CDR3 sequence: CASSYSDQAGSTDTQYF.

V is TRBV12-3 or TRBV12-4 and J is TRBJ2-6; TCRdb picks TRBD1, but there is no DNA to check that call. CDR3 length: 17 residues. The chain's CDR3 is CASSSYRGEGGANVLTF.

V usage is TRBV28 and J usage is TRBJ2-3; the D call from TCRdb, TRBD1, cannot be confirmed without DNA. CDR1 is MDHEN, CDR2 SYDVKM, per germline. CDR3 length: 17 residues. CDR3 sequence reads: CASRRTGGSAGTDTQYF.

V gene TRBV3-1 combines with J gene TRBJ2-1; TCRdb picks TRBD2, but there is no DNA to check that call. There are 15 residues in the CDR3. Germline-derived CDR1 and CDR2 are LGHDT and YNNKEL (reference sequence). CDR3 sequence: CASSQEAGTVNEQFF.

V is TRBV3-1 and J is TRBJ2-1; without DNA, the TCRdb call of TRBD1 cannot be checked. The germline V gene has CDR1 LGHDT and CDR2 YNNKEL (reference sequence). The CDR3 length is 15 residues. This CDR3 is CASSQERGTHNEQFF.

J is TRBJ2-5 and V is TRBV5-1; no DNA is available, so the TRBD1 call from TCRdb remains unchecked. Germline V CDR1 and CDR2: SGHRS, YFSETQ. CDR3 length equals 16 residues. This CDR3 is CASSLAGRGGQETQYF.

The rearrangement links TRBV7-9 to TRBJ2-7; TCRdb picks TRBD2, but there is no DNA to check that call. The CDR3 has 15 amino acids. Germline V gives CDR1 SEHNR, CDR2 FQNEAQ (reference sequence). CDR3 protein: CASSPSAGRPYEQYF.

The genes are TRBV14 and TRBJ2-3; TCRdb indicates TRBD2, and absent DNA this call remains unverified. The V gene's germline CDR1 is SGHDN and CDR2 FVKESK. This CDR3 is built from 15 residues. The CDR3 sequence is CASSQDKRFTDTQYF.

The chain links TRBV4-3 to TRBJ1-1; TCRdb's assignment of TRBD1 cannot be checked, as there is no DNA. The CDR3 is 14 residues long. Germline CDR1 and CDR2: LGHNA and YSLEER. CDR3 in amino acids: CASSQDRTGRQAFF.

CDR3 residues: CASSFLTSGRGNEQFF. The chain couples TRBV7-9 to TRBJ2-1; TCRdb gives TRBD2 as the D gene, but with no DNA this cannot be confirmed. Germline V lookup: CDR1 SEHNR, CDR2 FQNEAQ (reference sequence). CDR3 size: 16 residues.

The genes are TRBV4-1 and TRBJ2-7; no DNA is available, so the TRBD2 call from TCRdb remains unchecked. Germline V gene sequence: CDR1 MGHRA, CDR2 YSYEKL. The CDR3 has 16 amino acids. CDR3 in amino acids: CASSRGSGGLLYEQYF.